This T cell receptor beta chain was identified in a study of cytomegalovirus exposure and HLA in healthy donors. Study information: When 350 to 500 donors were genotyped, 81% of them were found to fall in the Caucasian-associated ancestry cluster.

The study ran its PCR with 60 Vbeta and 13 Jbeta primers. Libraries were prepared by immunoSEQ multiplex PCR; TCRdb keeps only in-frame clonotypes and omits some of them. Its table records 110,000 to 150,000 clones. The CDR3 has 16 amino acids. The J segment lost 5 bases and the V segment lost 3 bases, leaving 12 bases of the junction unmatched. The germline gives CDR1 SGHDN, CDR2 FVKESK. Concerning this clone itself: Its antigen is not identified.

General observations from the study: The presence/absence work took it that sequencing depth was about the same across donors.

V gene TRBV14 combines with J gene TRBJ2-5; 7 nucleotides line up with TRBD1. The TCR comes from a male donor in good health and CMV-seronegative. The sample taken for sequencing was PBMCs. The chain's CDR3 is CASSHERQGFGETQYF. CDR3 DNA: TGTGCCAGCAGCCACGAACGACAGGGTTTCGGGGAGACCCAGTACTTC.